This TCR beta chain was found in a study of CD8 T cells in ankylosing spondylitis. TCRdb reprocessed the 5' RACE reads via MiXCR and lists one record per CDR3 protein. The sample records approximately 200,000 distinct CDR3 sequences, approximately 12% being singletons. Per the germline V gene, CDR1 is SGHRS and CDR2 is YFSETQ. V was clipped by 0 bases and J by 12 bases; unmatched bases: 12. There are 16 residues in the CDR3. The sample comprised blood, either unsorted or a sorted T cell fraction (not recorded which). The sequence was obtained from a female donor with ankylosing spondylitis or in good health (not recorded which). The chain has TRBV5-1 and TRBJ2-1, with 10 bases lining up with TRBD2. CDR3 nucleotides: TGCGCCAGCAGCTTGGACGGTAGCGGGAGGCCCTTGATGCAGTTCTTC. Protein product: CASSLDGSGRPLMQFF.